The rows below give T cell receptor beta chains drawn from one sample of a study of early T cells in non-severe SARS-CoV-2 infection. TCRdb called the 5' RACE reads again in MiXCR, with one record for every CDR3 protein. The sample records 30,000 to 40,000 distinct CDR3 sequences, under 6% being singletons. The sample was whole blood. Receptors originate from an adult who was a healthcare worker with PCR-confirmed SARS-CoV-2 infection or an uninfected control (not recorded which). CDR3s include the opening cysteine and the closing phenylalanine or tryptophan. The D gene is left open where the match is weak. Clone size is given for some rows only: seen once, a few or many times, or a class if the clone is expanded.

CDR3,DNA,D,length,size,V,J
CASSVGTAGELFF,TGTGCCAGCAGCGTAGGGACGGCCGGGGAGCTGTTTTTT,.,13,few,TRBV9,TRBJ2-2
CASATGDKFTDTQYF,TGTGCCAGTGCAACAGGGGACAAATTCACAGATACGCAGTATTTT,TRBD1,15,many,TRBV19,TRBJ2-3
CASSPQGVSQPQHF,TGTGCCAGCAGCCCACAGGGAGTGAGCCAGCCCCAGCATTTT,.,14,many,TRBV27,TRBJ1-5
CASSSDRDNEQFF,TGTGCCAGCAGCTCCGACAGGGACAATGAGCAGTTCTTC,TRBD1,13,many,TRBV11-2,TRBJ2-1
CSARTGGDGELFF,TGCAGCGCCCGGACAGGCGGTGACGGGGAGCTGTTTTTT,TRBD1,13,few,TRBV29-1,TRBJ2-2
CASLDDRGLGYTF,TGTGCCAGCCTCGATGACAGGGGGCTTGGCTACACCTTC,TRBD1,13,few,TRBV6-2/TRBV6-3,TRBJ1-2
CASSETGWGEKLFF,TGTGCCAGCAGTGAGACAGGGTGGGGAGAAAAACTGTTTTTT,TRBD1,14,few,TRBV6-5,TRBJ1-4
CASSRQGNDEQYF,TGTGCCAGCTCACGTCAGGGGAACGACGAGCAGTACTTC,.,13,.,TRBV18,TRBJ2-7
CSAGSLILTNTEAFF,TGCAGCGCCGGAAGCCTTATTTTAACGAACACTGAAGCTTTCTTT,.,15,few,TRBV29-1,TRBJ1-1
CASRQGGGSPLHF,TGTGCCAGCAGACAGGGAGGCGGTTCACCCCTCCACTTT,.,13,few,TRBV11-2,TRBJ1-6